One and the same sample provided the 14 T cell receptor beta chains below, sequenced in a study of cytomegalovirus exposure and HLA in healthy donors. The PCR made use of 60 Vbeta and 13 Jbeta primers. Some clones are missing from TCRdb's copy, which holds only in-frame ones; the method was immunoSEQ multiplex PCR. The sample has under 80,000 clones; approximately 71% are singletons. The sample taken for sequencing was PBMCs. The receptors originated from a woman aged 30 to 39 in good health and CMV-seronegative.

This clone has more than one count but fewer than ten. The chain links TRBV7-6 to TRBJ1-3; D is possibly TRBD1 (6 bases). This CDR3 is built from 15 residues. Germline-derived CDR1 and CDR2 are SGHVS and FNYEAQ. V was cut by 1 base and J by 0 bases, with 7 bases left in between. The CDR3 here is CASSLDRDSGNTIYF. For the CDR3, the DNA is TGTGCCAGCAGCTTAGACAGGGACTCTGGAAACACCATATATTTT.

The J gene is TRBJ1-6, the V gene TRBV5-6; no clear D gene. The CDR3 contains 15 residues. Germline V gene sequence: CDR1 SGHDT, CDR2 YYEEEE. Trimming cost V 4 bases and J 5 bases, with 13 bases left between them. The CDR3 coding sequence is TGTGCCAGCAGCGCAGCCGGGGTCCATAATTCACCCCTCCACTTT. Protein: CASSAAGVHNSPLHF.

The chain is built from TRBV6-5 and TRBJ2-7; 11 bases line up with TRBD1. The CDR3 has 14 residues. Trimming at V came to 5 bases and at J to 3 bases, leaving 3 bases not matched to a gene. Per germline, CDR1 MNHEY and CDR2 SVGAGI. The CDR3 DNA reads as TGTGCCAGCAGTGGCGGGACAGGGGGCTACGAGCAGTACTTC. Amino acids: CASSGGTGGYEQYF.

This sequence joins TRBV7-8 and TRBJ2-3, with a possible D match to TRBD2 (6 bases). Trimming removed 7 bases at V and 0 bases at J, with 11 bases between. CDR1 is SGHVS and CDR2 is FQNEAQ in the germline V gene. This CDR3 contains 14 residues. The CDR3: CASNLGGSTDTQYF. CDR3 coding DNA: TGTGCCAGCAACCTCGGAGGGAGCACAGATACGCAGTATTTT.

The chain links TRBV10-2 to TRBJ1-1; D is unclear. The CDR3 totals 13 residues. The V end lost 2 bases, the J end lost 5 bases, and 9 bases lay between the germline ends. CDR1 is WSHSY, CDR2 SAAADI, per germline. CDR3 nucleotide sequence: TGCGCCAGCAGTGAGGACCGAGGGACTGAAGCTTTCTTT. Translating gives CASSEDRGTEAFF.

The chain is built from TRBV7-2 and TRBJ1-6; perhaps TRBD1 as D (6 bases). The CDR3 consists of 15 residues. V was shortened by 5 bases and J by 5 bases, with 13 bases between the two germline ends. Germline lookup yields CDR1 SGHTA and CDR2 FQGNSA. CDR3 protein: CASSLRQANNSPLHF. The CDR3 nucleotides are TGTGCCAGCAGCCTAAGACAGGCAAATAATTCACCCCTCCACTTT. Filled out from reference TRBV7-2 and TRBJ1-6, the complete variable domain reads GAGVSQSPSNKVTEKGKDVELRCDPISGHTALYWYRQSLGQGLEFLIYFQGNSAPDKSGLPSDRFSAERTGGSVSTLTIQRTQQEDSAVYLCASSLRQANNSPLHFGNGTRLTVT.

The gene calls are TRBV7-2 and TRBJ2-5; D might be TRBD1 (7 bases). V was shortened by 5 bases and J by 8 bases, with 15 bases between the two germline ends. CDR1 is SGHTA, CDR2 FQGNSA, per germline. This CDR3 contains 13 residues. Here the CDR3 DNA reads TGTGCCAGCAGCCTGAGACAGGGAGGTACCCAGTACTTC. Translating gives CASSLRQGGTQYF.

This clone was observed a few times. The J gene is TRBJ2-7, the V gene TRBV7-6, with D maybe TRBD2 (5 bases). V dropped 8 bases and J dropped 7 bases, with 12 bases sitting between them. Germline values: CDR1 SGHVS, CDR2 FNYEAQ. This CDR3 has 11 residues. Here the CDR3 DNA reads TGTGCCAGCGCATTCGCGGGTGAGCAGTACTTC. This gives the protein CASAFAGEQYF.

On this clone: No DNA is shown, since the ends of the CDR3 on it are uncertain; the CDR3 is the one TCRdb lists. The chain couples TRBV6-5 to TRBJ1-4; the table's D call, TRBD1, has no DNA check behind it. 13 amino acids form the CDR3, both terminal residues included. Germline values: CDR1 MNHEY, CDR2 SVGAGI. The CDR3 is CASSYYWGQGIIF.

The rearrangement joins TRBV6-1 to TRBJ2-7; the D gene is possibly TRBD1 (6 bases). The CDR3 is 14 amino acids. Germline-derived CDR1 and CDR2 are MNHNS and SASEGT. Trimming cost V 7 bases and J 1 base, with 14 bases left between them. Written as DNA, the CDR3 is TGTGCCAGCAAGTTAGAACAGGGTTCCTACGAGCAGTACTTC. It codes for CASKLEQGSYEQYF.

The genes are TRBV5-1 and TRBJ1-1, with 8 positions matching TRBD1. V gave up 4 bases and J gave up 12 bases; unmatched junction bases: 11. The germline V gene encodes CDR1 SGHRS and CDR2 YFSETQ. CDR3 length: 13 residues. The CDR3 coding sequence is TGCGCCAGCAGCACCCAAACAGGGGGGTTGACTTTCTTT. Protein sequence: CASSTQTGGLTFF. Complete variable domain (other parts from reference TRBV5-1 and TRBJ1-1): KAGVTQTPRYLIKTRGQQVTLSCSPISGHRSVSWYQQTPGQGLQFLFEYFSETQRNKGNFPGRFSGRQFSNSRSEMNVSTLELGDSALYLCASSTQTGGLTFFGQGTRLTVV.

The chain recombines TRBV5-4 with TRBJ2-5, with D possibly TRBD2 on 6 matching bases. CDR1 and CDR2 from the germline V gene are SGHNT and YYREEE (reference sequence). The CDR3 is made up of 17 amino acids. Trimming left V 6 bases short and J 4 bases short, with 25 bases between. CDR3 coding DNA: TGTGCCAGCACCGCGAGGGGAGGAGCGGAGCTAAGAGAGACCCAGTACTTC. Translation: CASTARGGAELRETQYF.

The chain links TRBV19 to TRBJ1-4, with 8 bases matching TRBD1. V lost 6 bases, J lost 8 bases, and 8 bases stayed unmatched. CDR3 length equals 14 residues. The germline V gene encodes CDR1 LNHDA and CDR2 SQIVND (reference sequence). This CDR3 is CASRGRDRGEKLFF. The CDR3 nucleotides are TGTGCCAGTAGGGGGCGAGACAGGGGCGAAAAACTGTTTTTT.

Sample share makes this clone medium-sized (0.01 to 0.1%). The chain has TRBV6-5 and TRBJ1-2; D might be TRBD1 (6 bases). The CDR3 length is 14 residues. Germline loops: CDR1 MNHEY, CDR2 SVGAGI. The V end lost 4 bases, the J end lost 4 bases, and 13 bases lay between the germline ends. CDR3 bases: TGTGCCAGCAGTTCGACAGGTTCGGTCTATGGCTACACCTTC. Its protein is CASSSTGSVYGYTF.